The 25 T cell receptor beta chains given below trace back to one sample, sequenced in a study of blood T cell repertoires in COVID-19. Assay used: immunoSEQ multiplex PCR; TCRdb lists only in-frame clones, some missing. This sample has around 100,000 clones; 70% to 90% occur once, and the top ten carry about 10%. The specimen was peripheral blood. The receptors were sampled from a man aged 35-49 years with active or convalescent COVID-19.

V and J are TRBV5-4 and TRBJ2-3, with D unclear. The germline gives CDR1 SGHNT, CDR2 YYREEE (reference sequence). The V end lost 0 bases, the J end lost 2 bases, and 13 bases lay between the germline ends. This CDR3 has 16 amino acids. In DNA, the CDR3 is TGTGCCAGCAGCTTGGGTCCCGTAGAACCCACAGATACGCAGTATTTT. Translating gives CASSLGPVEPTDTQYF.

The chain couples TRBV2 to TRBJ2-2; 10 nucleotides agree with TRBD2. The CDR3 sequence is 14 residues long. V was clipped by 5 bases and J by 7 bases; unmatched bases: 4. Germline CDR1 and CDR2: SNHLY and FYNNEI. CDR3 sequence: CASSSGGVFGELFF. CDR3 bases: TGTGCCAGCAGTAGCGGGGGGGTTTTCGGGGAGCTGTTTTTT.

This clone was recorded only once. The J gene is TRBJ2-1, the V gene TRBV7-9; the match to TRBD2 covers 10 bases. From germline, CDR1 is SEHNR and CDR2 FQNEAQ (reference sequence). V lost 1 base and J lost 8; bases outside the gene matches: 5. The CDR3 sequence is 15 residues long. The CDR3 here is CASSLGTSGVDEQFF. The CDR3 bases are TGTGCCAGCAGCTTAGGTACTAGCGGGGTCGATGAGCAGTTCTTC.

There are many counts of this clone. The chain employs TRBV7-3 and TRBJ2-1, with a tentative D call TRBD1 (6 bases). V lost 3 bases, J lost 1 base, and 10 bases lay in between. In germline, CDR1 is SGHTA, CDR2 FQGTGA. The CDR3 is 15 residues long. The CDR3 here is CASSFTGQSYNEQFF. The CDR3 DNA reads TGTGCCAGCAGCTTTACAGGACAGTCCTACAATGAGCAGTTCTTC.

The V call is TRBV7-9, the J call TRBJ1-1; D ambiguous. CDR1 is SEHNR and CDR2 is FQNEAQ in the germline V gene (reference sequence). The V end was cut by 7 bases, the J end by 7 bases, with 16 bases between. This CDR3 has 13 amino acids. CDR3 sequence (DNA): TGTGCCAGCACCCGGGAGGCCCTGGGTGAAGCTTTCTTT. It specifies CASTREALGEAFF.

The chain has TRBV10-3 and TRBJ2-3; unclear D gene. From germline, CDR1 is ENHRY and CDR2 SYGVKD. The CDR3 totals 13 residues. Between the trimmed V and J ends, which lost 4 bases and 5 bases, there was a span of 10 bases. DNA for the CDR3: TGTGCCATCAGTGGCTTAGATGGAGATACGCAGTATTTT. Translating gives CAISGLDGDTQYF.

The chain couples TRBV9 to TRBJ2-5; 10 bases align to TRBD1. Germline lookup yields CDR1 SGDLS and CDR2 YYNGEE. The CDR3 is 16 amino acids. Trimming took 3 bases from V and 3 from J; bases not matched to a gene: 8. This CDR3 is CASSGIGTGVKETQYF. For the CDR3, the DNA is TGTGCCAGCAGCGGGATCGGGACAGGGGTTAAAGAGACCCAGTACTTC.

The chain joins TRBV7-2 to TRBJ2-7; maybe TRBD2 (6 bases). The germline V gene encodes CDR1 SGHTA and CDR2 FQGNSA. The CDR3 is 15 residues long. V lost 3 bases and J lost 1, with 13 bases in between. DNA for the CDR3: TGTGCCAGCAGCTTTCCGGGACTCGGTTCCTACGAGCAGTACTTC. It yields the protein CASSFPGLGSYEQYF.

The CDR3 nucleotides are TGTGCCAGCACGGGCGGGGTAGATACCGGGGAGCTGTTTTTT. Its protein product is CASTGGVDTGELFF. The gene calls are TRBV2 and TRBJ2-2; TRBD2 is a possible D gene (6 bases). Trimming pared 7 bases from V and 5 bases from J, leaving 14 bases between. Germline V lookup: CDR1 SNHLY, CDR2 FYNNEI. CDR3 size: 14 residues.

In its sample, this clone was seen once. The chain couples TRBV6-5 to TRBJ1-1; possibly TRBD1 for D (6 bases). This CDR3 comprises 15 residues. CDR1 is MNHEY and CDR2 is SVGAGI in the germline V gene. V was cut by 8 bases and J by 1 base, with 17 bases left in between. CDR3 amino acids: CASRRDTLGNTEAFF. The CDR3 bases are TGTGCCAGCCGAAGGGACACCCTGGGGAACACTGAAGCTTTCTTT.

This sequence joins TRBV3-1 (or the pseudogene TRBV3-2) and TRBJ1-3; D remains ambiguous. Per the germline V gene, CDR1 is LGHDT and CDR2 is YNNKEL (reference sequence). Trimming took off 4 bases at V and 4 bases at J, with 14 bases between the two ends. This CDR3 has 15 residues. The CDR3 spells CASSPPRGPGNTIYF. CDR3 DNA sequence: TGTGCCAGCAGCCCTCCCCGAGGGCCCGGAAACACCATATATTTT.

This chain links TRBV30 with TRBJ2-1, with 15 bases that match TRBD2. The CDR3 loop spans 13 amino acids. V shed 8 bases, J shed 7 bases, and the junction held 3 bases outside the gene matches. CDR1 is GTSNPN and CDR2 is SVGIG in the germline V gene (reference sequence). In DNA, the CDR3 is TGTGCCGGACTAGCGGGGGGGACGAATGAGCAGTTCTTC. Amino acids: CAGLAGGTNEQFF.

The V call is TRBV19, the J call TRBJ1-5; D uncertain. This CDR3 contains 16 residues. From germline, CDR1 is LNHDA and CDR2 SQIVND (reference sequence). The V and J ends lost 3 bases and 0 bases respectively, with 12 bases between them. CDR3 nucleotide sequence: TGTGCCAGTAGTATCACGGCGGTTACTAGCAATCAGCCCCAGCATTTT. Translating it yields CASSITAVTSNQPQHF.

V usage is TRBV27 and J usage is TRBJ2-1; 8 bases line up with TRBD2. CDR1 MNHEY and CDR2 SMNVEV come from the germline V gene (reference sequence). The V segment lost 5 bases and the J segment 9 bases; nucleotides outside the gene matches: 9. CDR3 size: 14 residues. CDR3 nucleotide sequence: TGTGCCAGCAGTGTTCCCGGGGGGGCCATTGAGCAGTTCTTC. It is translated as CASSVPGGAIEQFF.

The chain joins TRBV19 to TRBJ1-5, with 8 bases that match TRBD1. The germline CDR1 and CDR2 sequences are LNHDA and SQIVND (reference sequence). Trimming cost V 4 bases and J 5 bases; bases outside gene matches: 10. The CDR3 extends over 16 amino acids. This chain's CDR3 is CASSKGTQGGHQPQHF. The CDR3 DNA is TGTGCCAGTAGTAAAGGGACACAGGGGGGGCATCAGCCCCAGCATTTT.

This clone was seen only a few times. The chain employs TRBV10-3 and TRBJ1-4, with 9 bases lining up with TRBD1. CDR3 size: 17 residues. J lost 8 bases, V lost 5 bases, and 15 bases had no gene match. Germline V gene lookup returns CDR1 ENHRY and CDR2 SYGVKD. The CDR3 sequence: CAISSRDRVTKREKLFF. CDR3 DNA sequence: TGTGCCATCAGTTCCCGGGACAGGGTGACGAAGCGGGAAAAACTGTTTTTT.

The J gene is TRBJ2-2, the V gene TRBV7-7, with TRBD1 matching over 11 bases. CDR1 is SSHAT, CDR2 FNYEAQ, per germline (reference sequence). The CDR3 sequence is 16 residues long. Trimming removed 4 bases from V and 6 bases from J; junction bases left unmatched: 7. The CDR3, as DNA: TGTGCCAGCAGCTCCCTTGGGACAGGGGGTGCCGGGGAGCTGTTTTTT. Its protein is CASSSLGTGGAGELFF.

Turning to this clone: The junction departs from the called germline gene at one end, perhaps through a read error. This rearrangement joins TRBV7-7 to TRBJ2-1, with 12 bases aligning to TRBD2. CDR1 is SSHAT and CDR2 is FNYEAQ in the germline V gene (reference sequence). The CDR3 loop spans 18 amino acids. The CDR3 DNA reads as TGTGCTAGCAGCTTAGTTCTTCTAGCGGGGGGGATTAACAATGAGCAGTTCTTC. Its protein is CASSLVLLAGGINNEQFF.

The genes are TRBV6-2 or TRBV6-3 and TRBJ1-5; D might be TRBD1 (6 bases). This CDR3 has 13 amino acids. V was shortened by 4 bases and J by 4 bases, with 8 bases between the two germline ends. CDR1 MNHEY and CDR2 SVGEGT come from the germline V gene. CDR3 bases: TGTGCCAGCAGTTTTACAGGGAATCAGCCCCAGCATTTT. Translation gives CASSFTGNQPQHF.

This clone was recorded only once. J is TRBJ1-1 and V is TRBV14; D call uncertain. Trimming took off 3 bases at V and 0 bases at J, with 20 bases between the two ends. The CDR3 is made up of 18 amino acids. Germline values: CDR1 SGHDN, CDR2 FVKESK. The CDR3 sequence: CASSHALEVGRMNTEAFF. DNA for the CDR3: TGTGCCAGCAGCCACGCCTTGGAGGTTGGACGGATGAACACTGAAGCTTTCTTT.

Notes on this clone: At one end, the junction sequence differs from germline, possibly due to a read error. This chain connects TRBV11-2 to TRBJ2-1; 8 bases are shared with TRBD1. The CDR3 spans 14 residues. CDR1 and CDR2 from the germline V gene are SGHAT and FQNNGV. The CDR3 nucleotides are TGTGCCAGCAGCCTAGAACAGGGGGTCAATGAGCAGTTCTTC. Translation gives CASSLEQGVNEQFF.

The CDR3 DNA reads as TGTGCCAGCAGCGCCCGACTAGAAAGCACAGATACGCAGTATTTT. Amino acid sequence: CASSARLESTDTQYF. The V gene is TRBV7-9, the J gene TRBJ2-3; a possible D gene is TRBD2 (6 bases). The CDR3 runs to 15 residues. V was clipped by 5 bases and J by 0 bases, with 12 bases between them. Germline CDR1 SEHNR, CDR2 FQNEAQ (reference sequence).

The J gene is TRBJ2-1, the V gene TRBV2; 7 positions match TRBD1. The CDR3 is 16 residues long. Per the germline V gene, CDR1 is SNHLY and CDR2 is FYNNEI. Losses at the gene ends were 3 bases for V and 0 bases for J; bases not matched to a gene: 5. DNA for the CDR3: TGTGCCAGCAGTGAGAGGGGGCGGAGCTCCTACAATGAGCAGTTCTTC. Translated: CASSERGRSSYNEQFF.

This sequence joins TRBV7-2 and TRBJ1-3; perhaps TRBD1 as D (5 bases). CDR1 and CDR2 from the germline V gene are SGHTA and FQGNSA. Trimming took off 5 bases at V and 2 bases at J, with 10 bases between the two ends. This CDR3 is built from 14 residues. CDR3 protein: CASSRWTPGNTIYF. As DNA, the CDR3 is TGTGCCAGCAGCCGGTGGACACCTGGAAACACCATATATTTT.

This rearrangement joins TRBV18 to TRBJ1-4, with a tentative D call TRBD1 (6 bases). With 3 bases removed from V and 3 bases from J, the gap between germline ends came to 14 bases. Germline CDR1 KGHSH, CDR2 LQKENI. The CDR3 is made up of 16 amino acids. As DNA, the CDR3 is TGTGCCAGCTCACCGTTTCAGGGGTCGTCTAATGAAAAACTGTTTTTT. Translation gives CASSPFQGSSNEKLFF.